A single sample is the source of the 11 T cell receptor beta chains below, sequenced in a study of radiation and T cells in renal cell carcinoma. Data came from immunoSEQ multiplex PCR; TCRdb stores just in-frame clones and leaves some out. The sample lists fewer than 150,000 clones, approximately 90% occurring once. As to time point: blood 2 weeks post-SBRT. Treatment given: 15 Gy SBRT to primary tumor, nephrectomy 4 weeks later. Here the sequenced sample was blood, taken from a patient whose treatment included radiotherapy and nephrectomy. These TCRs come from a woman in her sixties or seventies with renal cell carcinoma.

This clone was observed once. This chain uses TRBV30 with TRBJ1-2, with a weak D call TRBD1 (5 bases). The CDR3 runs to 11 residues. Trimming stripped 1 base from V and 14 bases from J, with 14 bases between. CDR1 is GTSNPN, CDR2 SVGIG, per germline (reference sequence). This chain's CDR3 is CAWSATPGSTF. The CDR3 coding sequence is TGTGCCTGGAGTGCGACCCCAGGGTCAACCTTC.

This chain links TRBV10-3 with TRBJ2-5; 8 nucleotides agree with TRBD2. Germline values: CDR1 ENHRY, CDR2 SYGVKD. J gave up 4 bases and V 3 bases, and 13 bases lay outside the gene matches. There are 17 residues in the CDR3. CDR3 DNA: TGTGCCATCAGTGACCTTCCCCGGGCGGGGGGTGGAGAGACCCAGTACTTC. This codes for CAISDLPRAGGGETQYF.

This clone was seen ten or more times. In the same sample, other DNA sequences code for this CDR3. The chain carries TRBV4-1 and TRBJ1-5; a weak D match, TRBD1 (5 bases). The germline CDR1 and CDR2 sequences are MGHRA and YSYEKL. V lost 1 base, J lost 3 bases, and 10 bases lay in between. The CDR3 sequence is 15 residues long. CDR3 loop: CASSQVFRDNQPQHF. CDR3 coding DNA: TGCGCCAGCAGCCAAGTATTCAGGGACAATCAGCCCCAGCATTTT.

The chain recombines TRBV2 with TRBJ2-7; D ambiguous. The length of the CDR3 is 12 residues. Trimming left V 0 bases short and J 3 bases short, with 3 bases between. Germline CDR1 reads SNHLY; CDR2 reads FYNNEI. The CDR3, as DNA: TGTGCCAGCAGTGAAGCGGGCTACGAGCAGTACTTC. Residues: CASSEAGYEQYF.

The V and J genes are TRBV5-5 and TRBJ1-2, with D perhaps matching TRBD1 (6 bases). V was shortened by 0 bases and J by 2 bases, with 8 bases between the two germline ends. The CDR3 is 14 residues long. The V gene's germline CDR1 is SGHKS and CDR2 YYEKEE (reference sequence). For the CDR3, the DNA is TGTGCCAGCAGCTTGGGGGGGCGCAACTATGGCTACACCTTC. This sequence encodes CASSLGGRNYGYTF.

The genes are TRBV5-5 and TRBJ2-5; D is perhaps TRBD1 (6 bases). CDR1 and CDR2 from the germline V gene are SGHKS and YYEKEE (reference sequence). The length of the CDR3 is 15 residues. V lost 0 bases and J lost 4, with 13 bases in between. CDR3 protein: CASSLGATGRETQYF. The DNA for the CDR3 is TGTGCCAGCAGCTTGGGTGCGACAGGAAGAGAGACCCAGTACTTC.

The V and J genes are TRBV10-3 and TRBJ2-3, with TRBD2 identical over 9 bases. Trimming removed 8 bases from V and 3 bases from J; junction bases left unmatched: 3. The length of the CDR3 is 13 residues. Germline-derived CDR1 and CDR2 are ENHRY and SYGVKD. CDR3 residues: CAIATSGTDTQYF. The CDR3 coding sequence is TGTGCCATCGCGACTAGCGGAACAGATACGCAGTATTTT.

The CDR3, as DNA: TGTGCCAGCAGTTTATCCCAGACTAGAACGCAGTATTTT. Translated: CASSLSQTRTQYF. This chain links TRBV28 with TRBJ2-3; tentative D call: TRBD2 (6 bases). The CDR3 runs to 13 residues. V lost 1 base and J 9 bases, leaving 11 bases between the germline ends. Germline CDR1 reads MDHEN; CDR2 reads SYDVKM.

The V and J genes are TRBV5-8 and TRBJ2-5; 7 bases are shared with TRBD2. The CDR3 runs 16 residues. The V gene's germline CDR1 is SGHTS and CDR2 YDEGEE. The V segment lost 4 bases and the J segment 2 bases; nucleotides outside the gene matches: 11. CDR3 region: CASSPGTASGQETQYF. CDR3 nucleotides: TGTGCCAGCAGCCCCGGCACCGCTAGCGGACAAGAGACCCAGTACTTC.

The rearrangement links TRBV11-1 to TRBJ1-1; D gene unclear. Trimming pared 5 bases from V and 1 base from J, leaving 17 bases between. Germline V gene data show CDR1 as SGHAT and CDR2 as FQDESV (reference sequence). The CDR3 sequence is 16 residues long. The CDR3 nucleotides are TGTGCCAGCAGCCCCGTGGGTCGGGGTACGAACACTGAAGCTTTCTTT. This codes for CASSPVGRGTNTEAFF. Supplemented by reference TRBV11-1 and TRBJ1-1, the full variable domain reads EAEVAQSPRYKITEKSQAVAFWCDPISGHATLYWYRQILGQGPELLVQFQDESVVDDSQLPKDRFSAERLKGVDSTLKIQPAELGDSAMYLCASSPVGRGTNTEAFFGQGTRLTVV.

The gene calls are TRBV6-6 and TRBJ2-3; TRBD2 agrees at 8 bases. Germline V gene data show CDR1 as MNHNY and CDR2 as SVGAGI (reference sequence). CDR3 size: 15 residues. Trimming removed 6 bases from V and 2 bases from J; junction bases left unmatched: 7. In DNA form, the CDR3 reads TGTGCCAGCAGATCAGCGGGGGCCCCCACAGATACGCAGTATTTT. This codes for CASRSAGAPTDTQYF.